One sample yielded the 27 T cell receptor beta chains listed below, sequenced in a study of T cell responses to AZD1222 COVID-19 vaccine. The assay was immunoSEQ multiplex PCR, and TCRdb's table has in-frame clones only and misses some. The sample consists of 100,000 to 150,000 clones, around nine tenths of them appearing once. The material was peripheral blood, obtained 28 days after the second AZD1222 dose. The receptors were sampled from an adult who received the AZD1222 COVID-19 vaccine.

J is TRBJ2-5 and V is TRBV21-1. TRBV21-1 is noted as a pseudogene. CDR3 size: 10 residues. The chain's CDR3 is CASRGETQYF. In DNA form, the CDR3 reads TGTGCCAGCAGGGGGGAGACCCAGTACTTC.

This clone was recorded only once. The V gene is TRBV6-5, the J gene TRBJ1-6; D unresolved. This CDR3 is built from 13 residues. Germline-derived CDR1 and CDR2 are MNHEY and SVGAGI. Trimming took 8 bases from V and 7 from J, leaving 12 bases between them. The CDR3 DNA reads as TGTGCCAGCTCCCCGAGTGGGAATTCACCCCTCCACTTT. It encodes CASSPSGNSPLHF.

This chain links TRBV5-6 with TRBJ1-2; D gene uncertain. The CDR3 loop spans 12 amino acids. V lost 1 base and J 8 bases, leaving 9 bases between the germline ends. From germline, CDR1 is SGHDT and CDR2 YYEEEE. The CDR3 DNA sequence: TGTGCCAGCAGCTTGCCAGGCTACGGCTACACCTTC. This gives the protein CASSLPGYGYTF.

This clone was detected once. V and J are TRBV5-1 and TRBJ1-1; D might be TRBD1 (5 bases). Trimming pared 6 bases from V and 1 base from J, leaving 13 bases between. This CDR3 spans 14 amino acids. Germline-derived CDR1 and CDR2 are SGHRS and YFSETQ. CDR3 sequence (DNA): TGCGCCAGCAAAAGCTGGGACGGGAACACTGAAGCTTTCTTT. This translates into CASKSWDGNTEAFF. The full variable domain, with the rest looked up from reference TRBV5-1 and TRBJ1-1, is KAGVTQTPRYLIKTRGQQVTLSCSPISGHRSVSWYQQTPGQGLQFLFEYFSETQRNKGNFPGRFSGRQFSNSRSEMNVSTLELGDSALYLCASKSWDGNTEAFFGQGTRLTVV.

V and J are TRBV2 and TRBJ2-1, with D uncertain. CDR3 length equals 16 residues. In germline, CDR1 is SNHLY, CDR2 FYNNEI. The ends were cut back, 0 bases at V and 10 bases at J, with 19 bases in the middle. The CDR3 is CASSEALSPTTPEQFF. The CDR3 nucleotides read TGTGCCAGCAGTGAAGCGCTTTCCCCAACCACGCCCGAGCAGTTCTTC.

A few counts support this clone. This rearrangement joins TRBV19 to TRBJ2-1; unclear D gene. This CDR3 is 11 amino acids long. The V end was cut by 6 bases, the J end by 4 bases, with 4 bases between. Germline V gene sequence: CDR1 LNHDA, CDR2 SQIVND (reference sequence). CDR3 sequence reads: CASRGYNEQFF. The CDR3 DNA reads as TGTGCCAGTAGAGGTTACAATGAGCAGTTCTTC. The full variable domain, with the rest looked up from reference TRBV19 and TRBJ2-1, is DGGITQSPKYLFRKEGQNVTLSCEQNLNHDAMYWYRQDPGQGLRLIYYSQIVNDFQKGDIAEGYSVSREKKESFPLTVTSAQKNPTAFYLCASRGYNEQFFGPGTRLTVL.

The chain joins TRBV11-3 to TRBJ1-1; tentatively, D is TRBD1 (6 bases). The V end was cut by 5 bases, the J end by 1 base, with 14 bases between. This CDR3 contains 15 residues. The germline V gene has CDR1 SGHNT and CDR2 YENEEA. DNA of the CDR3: TGTGCCAGCAGCGGCAGGGGTTTTGGGAACACTGAAGCTTTCTTT. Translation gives CASSGRGFGNTEAFF.

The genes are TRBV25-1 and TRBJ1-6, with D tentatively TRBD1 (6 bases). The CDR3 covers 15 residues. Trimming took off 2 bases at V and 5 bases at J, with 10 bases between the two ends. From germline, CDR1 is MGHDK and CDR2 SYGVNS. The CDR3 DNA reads TGTGCCAGCAGTGAACGGGACATCGATAATTCACCCCTCCACTTT. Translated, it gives CASSERDIDNSPLHF.

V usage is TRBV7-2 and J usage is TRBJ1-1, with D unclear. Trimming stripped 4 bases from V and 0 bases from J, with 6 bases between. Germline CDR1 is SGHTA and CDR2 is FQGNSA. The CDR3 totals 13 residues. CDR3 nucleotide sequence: TGTGCCAGCAGCTCCGGTCTGAACACTGAAGCTTTCTTT. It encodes CASSSGLNTEAFF.

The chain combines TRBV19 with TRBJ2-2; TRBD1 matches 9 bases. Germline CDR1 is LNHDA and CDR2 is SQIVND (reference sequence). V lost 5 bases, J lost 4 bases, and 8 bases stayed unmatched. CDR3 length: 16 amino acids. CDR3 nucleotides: TGTGCCAGTAGTTCCTCACAGGGGGCGGGCACCGGGGAGCTGTTTTTT. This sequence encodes CASSSSQGAGTGELFF.

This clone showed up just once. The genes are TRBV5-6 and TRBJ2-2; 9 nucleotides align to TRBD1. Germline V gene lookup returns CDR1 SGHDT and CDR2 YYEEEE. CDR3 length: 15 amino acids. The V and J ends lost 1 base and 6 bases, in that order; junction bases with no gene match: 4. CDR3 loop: CASSLLDRGSGELFF. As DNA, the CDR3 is TGTGCCAGCAGCTTGTTGGACAGGGGCTCCGGGGAGCTGTTTTTT.

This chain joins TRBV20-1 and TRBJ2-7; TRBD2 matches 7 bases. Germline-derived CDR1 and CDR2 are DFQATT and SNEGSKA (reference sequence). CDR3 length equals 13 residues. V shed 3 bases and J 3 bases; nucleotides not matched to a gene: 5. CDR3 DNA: TGCAGTGCTAGTGGACTAGGCGGCTACGAGCAGTACTTC. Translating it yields CSASGLGGYEQYF.

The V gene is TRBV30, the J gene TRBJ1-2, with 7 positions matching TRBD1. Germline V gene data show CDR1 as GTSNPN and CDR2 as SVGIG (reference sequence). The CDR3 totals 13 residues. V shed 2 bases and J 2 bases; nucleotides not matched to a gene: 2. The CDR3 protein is CAWSRGGNYGYTF. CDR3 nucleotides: TGTGCCTGGAGTAGAGGGGGCAACTATGGCTACACCTTC.

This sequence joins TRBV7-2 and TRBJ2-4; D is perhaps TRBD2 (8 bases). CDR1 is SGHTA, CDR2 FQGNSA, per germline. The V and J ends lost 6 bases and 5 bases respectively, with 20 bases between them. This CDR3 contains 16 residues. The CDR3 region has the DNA TGTGCCAGCAGTCCAGGGGGGGCGGGAGGTGAAAACATTCAGTACTTC. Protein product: CASSPGGAGGENIQYF.

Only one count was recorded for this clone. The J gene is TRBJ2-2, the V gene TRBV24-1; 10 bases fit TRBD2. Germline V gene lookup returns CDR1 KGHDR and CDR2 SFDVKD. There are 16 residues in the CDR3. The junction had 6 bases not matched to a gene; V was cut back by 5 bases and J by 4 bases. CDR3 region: CATSGPSGSRTGELFF. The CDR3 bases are TGTGCCACCAGTGGCCCTAGCGGGAGCCGCACCGGGGAGCTGTTTTTT.

CDR3 amino acids: CASSANPCQGMGGEQYF. CDR3 bases: TGCGCCAGCAGCGCTAACCCTTGCCAGGGGATGGGTGGCGAGCAGTACTTC. The chain recombines TRBV10-1 with TRBJ2-7, with D tentatively TRBD1 (6 bases). V was cut by 6 bases and J by 6 bases, with 27 bases left in between. The CDR3 is made up of 17 amino acids. CDR1 and CDR2 (germline): WNHNN, SYGVQD (reference sequence).

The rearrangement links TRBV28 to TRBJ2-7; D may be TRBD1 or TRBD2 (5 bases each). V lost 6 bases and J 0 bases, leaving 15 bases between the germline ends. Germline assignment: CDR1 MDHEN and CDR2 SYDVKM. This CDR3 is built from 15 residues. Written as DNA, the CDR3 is TGTGCCAGCAGACTCCGGGACGGGGACTCCTACGAGCAGTACTTC. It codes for CASRLRDGDSYEQYF.

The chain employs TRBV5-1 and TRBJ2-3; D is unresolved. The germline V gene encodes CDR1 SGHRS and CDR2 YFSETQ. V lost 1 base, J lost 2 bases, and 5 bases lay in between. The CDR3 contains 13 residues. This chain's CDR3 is CASSLSHTDTQYF. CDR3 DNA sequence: TGCGCCAGCAGCTTGTCCCACACAGATACGCAGTATTTT.

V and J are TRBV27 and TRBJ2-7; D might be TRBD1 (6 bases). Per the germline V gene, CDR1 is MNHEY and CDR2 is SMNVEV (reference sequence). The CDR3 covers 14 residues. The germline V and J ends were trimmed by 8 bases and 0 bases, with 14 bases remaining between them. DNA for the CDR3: TGTGCCAGCGCCCGGGACACCCACTCCTACGAGCAGTACTTC. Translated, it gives CASARDTHSYEQYF.

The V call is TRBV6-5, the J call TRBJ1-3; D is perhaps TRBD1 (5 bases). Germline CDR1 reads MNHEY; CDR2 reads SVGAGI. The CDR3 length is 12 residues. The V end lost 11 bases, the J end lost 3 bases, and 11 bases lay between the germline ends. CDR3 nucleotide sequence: TGTGCCGTCGAGGGGTTTGGAAACACCATATATTTT. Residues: CAVEGFGNTIYF.

The CDR3 here is CASSLAGASYNEQFF. As DNA, the CDR3 is TGTGCCAGCAGCCTAGCGGGAGCATCCTACAATGAGCAGTTCTTC. The J gene is TRBJ2-1, the V gene TRBV9, with TRBD2 matching 10 bases. CDR3 length equals 15 residues. V shed 4 bases, J shed 1 base, and the junction held 2 bases outside the gene matches. Germline V gene lookup returns CDR1 SGDLS and CDR2 YYNGEE.

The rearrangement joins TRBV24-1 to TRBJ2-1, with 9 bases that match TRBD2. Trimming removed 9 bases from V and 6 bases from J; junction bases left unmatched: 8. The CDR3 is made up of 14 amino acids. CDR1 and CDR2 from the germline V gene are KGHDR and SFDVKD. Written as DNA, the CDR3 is TGTGCCACCGCACTGACAGCGGGGGGCAATGAGCAGTTCTTC. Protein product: CATALTAGGNEQFF.

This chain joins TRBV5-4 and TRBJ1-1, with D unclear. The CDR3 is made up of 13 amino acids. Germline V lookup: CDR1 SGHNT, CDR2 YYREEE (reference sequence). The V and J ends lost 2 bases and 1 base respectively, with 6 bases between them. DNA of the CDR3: TGTGCCAGCAGCTTTGCGTCGAACACTGAAGCTTTCTTT. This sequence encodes CASSFASNTEAFF. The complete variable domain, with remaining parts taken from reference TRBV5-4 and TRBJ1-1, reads ETGVTQSPTHLIKTRGQQVTLRCSSQSGHNTVSWYQQALGQGPQFIFQYYREEENGRGNFPPRFSGLQFPNYSSELNVNALELDDSALYLCASSFASNTEAFFGQGTRLTVV.

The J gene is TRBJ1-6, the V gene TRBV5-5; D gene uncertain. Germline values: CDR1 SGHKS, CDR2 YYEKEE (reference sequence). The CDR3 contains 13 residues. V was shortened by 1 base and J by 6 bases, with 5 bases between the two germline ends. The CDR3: CASSLRGNSPLHF. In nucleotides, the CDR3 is TGTGCCAGCAGCTTGCGGGGTAATTCACCCCTCCACTTT.

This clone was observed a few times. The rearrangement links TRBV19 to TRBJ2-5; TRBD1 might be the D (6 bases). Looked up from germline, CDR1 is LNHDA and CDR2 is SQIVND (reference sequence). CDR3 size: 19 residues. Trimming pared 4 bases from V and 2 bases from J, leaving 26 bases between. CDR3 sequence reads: CASSTRGDRTDIKQETQYF. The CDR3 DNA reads TGTGCCAGTAGTACGCGAGGGGATAGGACAGACATAAAGCAAGAGACCCAGTACTTC.

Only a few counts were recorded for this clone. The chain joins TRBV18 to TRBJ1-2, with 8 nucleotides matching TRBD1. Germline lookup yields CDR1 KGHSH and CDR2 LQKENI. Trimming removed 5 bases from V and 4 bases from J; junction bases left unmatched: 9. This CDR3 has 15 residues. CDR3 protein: CASSSNGQGTYGYTF. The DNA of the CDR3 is TGTGCCAGCTCATCGAATGGACAGGGCACCTATGGCTACACCTTC.

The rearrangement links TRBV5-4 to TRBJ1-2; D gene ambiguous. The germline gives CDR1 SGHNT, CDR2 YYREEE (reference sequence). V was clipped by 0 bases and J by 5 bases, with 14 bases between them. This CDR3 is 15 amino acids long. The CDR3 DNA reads TGTGCCAGCAGCTTGGCGCGGGGAGAGACATATGGCTACACCTTC. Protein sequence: CASSLARGETYGYTF.